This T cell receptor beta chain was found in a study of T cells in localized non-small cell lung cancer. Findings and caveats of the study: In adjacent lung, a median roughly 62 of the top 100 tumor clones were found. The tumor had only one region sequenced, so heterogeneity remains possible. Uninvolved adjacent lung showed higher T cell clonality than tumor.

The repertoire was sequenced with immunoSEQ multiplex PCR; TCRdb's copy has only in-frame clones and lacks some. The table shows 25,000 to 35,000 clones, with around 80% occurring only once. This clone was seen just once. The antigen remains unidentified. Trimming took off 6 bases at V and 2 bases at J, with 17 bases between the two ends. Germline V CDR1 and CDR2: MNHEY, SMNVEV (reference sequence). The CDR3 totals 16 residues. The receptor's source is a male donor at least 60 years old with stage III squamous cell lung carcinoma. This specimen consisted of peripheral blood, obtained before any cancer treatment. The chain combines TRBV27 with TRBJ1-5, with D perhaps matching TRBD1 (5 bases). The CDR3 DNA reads TGTGCCAGCAGGACAGCCGGGGGATATGGCAATCAGCCCCAGCATTTT. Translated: CASRTAGGYGNQPQHF.